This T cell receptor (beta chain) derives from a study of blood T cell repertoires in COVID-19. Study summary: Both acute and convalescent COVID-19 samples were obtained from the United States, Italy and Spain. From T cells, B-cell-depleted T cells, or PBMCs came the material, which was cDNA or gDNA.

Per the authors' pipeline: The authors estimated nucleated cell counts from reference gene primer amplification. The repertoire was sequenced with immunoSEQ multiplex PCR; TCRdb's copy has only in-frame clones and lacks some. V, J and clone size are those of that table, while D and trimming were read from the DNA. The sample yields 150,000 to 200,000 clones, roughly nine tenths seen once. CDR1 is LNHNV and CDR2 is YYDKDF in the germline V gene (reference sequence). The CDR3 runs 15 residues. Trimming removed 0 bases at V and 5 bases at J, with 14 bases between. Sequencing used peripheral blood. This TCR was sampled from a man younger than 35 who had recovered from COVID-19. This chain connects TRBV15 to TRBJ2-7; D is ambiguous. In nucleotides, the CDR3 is TGTGCCACCAGCAGAGATAACGGTAGAGGCAACGAGCAGTACTTC. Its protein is CATSRDNGRGNEQYF.